Shown below are 10 T cell receptor beta chains from a single sample sequenced in a study of blood T cell repertoires in COVID-19. The data were produced by immunoSEQ multiplex PCR, yet TCRdb's version contains in-frame clones alone and is incomplete. The sample holds some 220,000 clones, 85% seen once. Material for sequencing was peripheral blood. The receptors originated from a man aged 45-60 years with COVID-19, enrolled during active disease.

This clone was counted a few times. This chain joins TRBV2 and TRBJ1-1; D remains unclear. V lost 7 bases to trimming and J lost 1 base, with 10 bases between them. The length of the CDR3 is 13 residues. CDR1 is SNHLY, CDR2 FYNNEI, per germline. The CDR3 DNA sequence: TGTGCCAGCACTGAGGTAGAGAACACTGAAGCTTTCTTT. Protein: CASTEVENTEAFF.

The V and J genes are TRBV4-3 and TRBJ2-7; 8 bases map to TRBD2. The germline gives CDR1 LGHNA, CDR2 YSLEER. The CDR3 runs to 15 residues. The J segment lost 7 bases and the V segment lost 3 bases, leaving 11 bases of the junction unmatched. Here the CDR3 reads CASSHSGLARGEQYF. The CDR3 DNA sequence: TGCGCCAGCAGCCATTCTGGACTAGCTCGGGGGGAGCAGTACTTC.

The chain recombines TRBV7-9 with TRBJ1-3; a possible D gene is TRBD1 (5 bases). The CDR3 sequence is 19 residues long. From germline, CDR1 is SEHNR and CDR2 FQNEAQ (reference sequence). Trimming removed 4 bases at V and 0 bases at J, with 22 bases between. The CDR3 here is CASSWGSQNLHNSGNTIYF. CDR3 DNA sequence: TGTGCCAGCAGCTGGGGCAGTCAAAACCTACACAACTCTGGAAACACCATATATTTT.

The chain uses TRBV7-2 and TRBJ2-3; possibly TRBD1 for D (5 bases). V shed 5 bases and J shed 5 bases, with 17 bases lying between them. The length of the CDR3 is 15 residues. Germline V gene lookup returns CDR1 SGHTA and CDR2 FQGNSA. The CDR3 loop is CASSPRRARGDTQYF. The CDR3, as DNA: TGTGCCAGCAGCCCCCGCAGGGCAAGGGGAGATACGCAGTATTTT.

This clone occurred a few times. The V gene is TRBV7-8, the J gene TRBJ2-7; 9 nucleotides align to TRBD1. J lost 3 bases, V lost 4 bases, and 10 bases had no gene match. Germline CDR1 SGHVS, CDR2 FQNEAQ. CDR3 size: 16 residues. The DNA for the CDR3 is TGTGCCAGCAGCTCGCGGATACCGGGACAGGGCTACGAGCAGTACTTC. Its translation is CASSSRIPGQGYEQYF.

This chain connects TRBV4-1 to TRBJ1-3; unclear D gene. The length of the CDR3 is 16 residues. In germline, CDR1 is MGHRA, CDR2 YSYEKL. The V end lost 4 bases, the J end lost 0 bases, and 13 bases lay between the germline ends. CDR3 region: CASSREGSGSGNTIYF. In DNA form, the CDR3 reads TGCGCCAGCAGCCGAGAAGGTTCGGGCTCTGGAAACACCATATATTTT.

V and J are TRBV7-2 and TRBJ2-2; 10 bases are a match to TRBD1. From germline, CDR1 is SGHTA and CDR2 FQGNSA. V gave up 3 bases and J gave up 4 bases; unmatched junction bases: 11. The CDR3 runs to 18 residues. The CDR3 protein is CASSFYGVGTGVTGELFF. The CDR3 DNA follows: TGTGCCAGCAGCTTCTATGGGGTGGGGACAGGGGTCACCGGGGAGCTGTTTTTT.

The V call is TRBV10-3, the J call TRBJ1-2, with 10 nucleotides matching TRBD1. Germline V gives CDR1 ENHRY, CDR2 SYGVKD. Germline trimming cut 6 bases from V and 14 bases from J; bases unmatched to any gene: 18. The CDR3 length is 15 residues. CDR3 region: CAIRGGDGTGVLRTF. The CDR3, as DNA: TGTGCCATCAGGGGGGGCGACGGGACAGGGGTCCTCAGGACCTTC.

A few counts support this clone. The chain carries TRBV6-5 and TRBJ2-1; D might be TRBD1 (6 bases). V was pared by 7 bases and J by 10 bases, with 14 bases between. Germline CDR1 MNHEY, CDR2 SVGAGI. This CDR3 comprises 12 residues. CDR3 protein: CASTRVQGEQFF. CDR3 nucleotide sequence: TGTGCCAGCACGCGGGTACAGGGCGAGCAGTTCTTC.

The chain has TRBV5-1 and TRBJ1-4; D might be TRBD1 (6 bases). This CDR3 is 14 amino acids long. V shed 4 bases and J shed 5 bases, with 12 bases lying between them. Germline V gene sequence: CDR1 SGHRS, CDR2 YFSETQ. CDR3 in amino acids: CASSPGTLNEKLFF. CDR3 DNA: TGCGCCAGCAGCCCCGGGACACTAAATGAAAAACTGTTTTTT.